Detailed here is one TCR beta chain. Its antigen is still unknown. This entry belongs to a study of T-cell reconstitution after alpha-beta-depleted transplantation in children. Unique molecular identifiers featured in how the TCRbeta library was prepared. Via MiXCR, TCRdb re-called the PCR reads, giving one row per CDR3 protein. Of around 270,000 distinct CDR3 sequences in the sample, roughly 7.8% were seen once. The V gene end was trimmed by 1 base and the J gene end by 2 bases; junction bases not matched to a gene: 6. Germline values: CDR1 SEHNR, CDR2 FQNEAQ (reference sequence). CDR3 length: 16 residues. Study conclusions and caveats: From newly produced T cells came most of the T-cell counts and diversity one year after transplant.

The J gene is TRBJ2-3, the V gene TRBV7-9, with 7 positions matching TRBD2. This TCR came from a female patient aged 2-10 years who had a stem cell transplant for Fanconi anemia, so the T cells may come from the graft donor. Here the sequenced sample was peripheral blood, taken 360 days after TCRalphabeta/CD19-depleted stem cell transplant. The CDR3 bases are TGTGCCAGCAGCTTAGGTCCTAGCGGATACACAGATACGCAGTATTTT. Residues: CASSLGPSGYTDTQYF.